This T cell receptor beta chain was captured in a study of blood T cell repertoires in COVID-19. About the research overall: Material from acute and convalescent COVID-19 was sourced from the United States, Italy and Spain. The analysed material was cDNA or gDNA that came from T cells, B-cell-depleted T cells, or PBMCs.

Study processing details: Scientists estimated how many nucleated cells there were by amplifying reference gene primers. Assay used: immunoSEQ multiplex PCR; TCRdb lists only in-frame clones, some missing. V and J calls and clone size come straight from that table; D and trimming were deduced from the DNA. Among roughly 150,000 clones, about 86% were seen once, and the ten largest hold 9.5% to 13%. Trimming took 0 bases from V and 5 from J; bases not matched to a gene: 2. This CDR3 is 16 amino acids long. Germline CDR1 SGHTA, CDR2 FQGNSA. The sequence was collected from a man between 65 and 85 years old with active or convalescent COVID-19. Sequenced input: peripheral blood. V is TRBV7-2 and J is TRBJ1-5; 12 bases are shared with TRBD1. CDR3 amino acids: CASSLAGQGAYQPQHF. Here the CDR3 DNA reads TGTGCCAGCAGCTTAGCGGGACAGGGGGCTTATCAGCCCCAGCATTTT.